Below, 2 T cell receptor beta chains from the same sample are listed, as sequenced in a study of Graves' ophthalmopathy and Graves' hyperthyroidism. For repertoire sequencing, the TCR beta CDR3 regions were amplified from RNA transcripts. HTBI primers were employed in first-round RT-PCR, then a second-round multiplex PCR followed. TCRdb recomputed calls from the multiplex PCR reads with MiXCR, one row per CDR3 protein. The data contain fewer than 400,000 distinct CDR3 sequences, 15% to 20% of them seen just once; the ten biggest clones take up 1.6%. The specimen sequenced was peripheral blood. All receptors come from a woman aged 18 to 35 with Graves' ophthalmopathy.

This sequence joins TRBV28 and TRBJ2-7, with 7 bases aligning to TRBD1. With 6 bases clipped from V and 1 base from J, the junction kept 6 bases outside the gene matches. This CDR3 has 14 amino acids. CDR1 is MDHEN and CDR2 is SYDVKM in the germline V gene. CDR3 residues: CASRTGTASYEQYF. In nucleotides, the CDR3 is TGTGCCAGCAGAACCGGGACAGCTTCCTACGAGCAGTACTTC.

The table lists this clonotype with many counts. V is TRBV4-1 and J is TRBJ1-1; D unclear. With 6 bases removed from V and 1 base from J, the gap between germline ends came to 15 bases. The CDR3 sequence is 15 residues long. Germline lookup yields CDR1 MGHRA and CDR2 YSYEKL. As DNA, the CDR3 is TGCGCCAGCAGTCATTTTGCCAGGCGGAACACTGAAGCTTTCTTT. Amino acid sequence: CASSHFARRNTEAFF.